This entry concerns a single T cell receptor (beta chain). The source of the sample is a study of a mutant IDH1 vaccine in newly diagnosed glioma. The method was immunoSEQ multiplex PCR; TCRdb's version includes in-frame clones alone and lacks a portion of them. The sample records 15,000 to 20,000 clones, 95% to 96% being singletons. The time point was: baseline, week 1 (first vaccination visit). Regarding treatment: pre-vaccination baseline after standard-of-care therapy. The V gene's germline CDR1 is SGHDN and CDR2 FVKESK. Trimming shortened V by 1 base and J by 4 bases, and 8 bases separated the two germline ends. This CDR3 contains 13 residues.

The sample here was peripheral blood mononuclear cells (PBMCs), taken from a glioma patient treated with radiotherapy, temozolomide or both. The chain has TRBV14 and TRBJ2-7; D gene ambiguous. The clonotype comes from a woman aged 18-29 years with glioma. Some clones in this sample may be carry-over from other donors' samples. DNA of the CDR3: TGTGCCAGCAGCCAAGCAACAGCTTACGAGCAGTACTTC. Translated: CASSQATAYEQYF.